This TCR beta chain was profiled in a study of shared clonotypes between healthy human individuals. Measured with immunoSEQ multiplex PCR; TCRdb has only the in-frame clones, and not every one. The data show 800,000 to 1,200,000 clones, approximately 78% seen once. CDR1 is MNHEY and CDR2 is SVGAGI in the germline V gene. The CDR3 is 15 residues long. Trimming shortened V by 0 bases and J by 4 bases, and 10 bases separated the two germline ends. The chain uses TRBV6-5 and TRBJ1-5, with a weak D call TRBD1 (5 bases). The TCR sequence derives from a man between 18 and 29 years old in good health. Some clones in this sample may be carry-over from other donors' samples. The source material was memory CD4+ T cells from PBMCs. Sample subset: CD45RA-negative fraction. DNA of the CDR3: TGTGCCAGCAGTTACTCAGGGGTAAAAAATCAGCCCCAGCATTTT. This sequence encodes CASSYSGVKNQPQHF.